Listed here are 10 T cell receptor beta chains from one sample, sequenced in a study of vaccination and CD4 T cells after COVID-19. No antigen has been identified for these receptors. The assay that was used to sequence DNA from cultured CD4+ T cells was the Oncomine TCR Beta short-read assay. TCRdb ran MiXCR on the PCR reads and lists one entry per CDR3 protein. The sample holds 15,000 to 20,000 distinct CDR3 sequences, almost 40% seen once. Described treatment: approximately nine-day PBMC culture with coronavirus spike peptide pools or control peptides (ViraFEST assay). The material sequenced was CD4+ T cells from blood, cultured in vitro. The source of these receptors is a human donor who had recovered from COVID-19.

The table lists this clonotype with a few counts. The V gene is TRBV6-2 or TRBV6-3, the J gene TRBJ1-6, with a tentative D call TRBD1 (6 bases). Deletions cut 6 bases from V and 7 bases from J, with 10 bases between. Germline assignment: CDR1 MNHEY and CDR2 SVGEGT. CDR3 size: 13 residues. The DNA for the CDR3 is TGTGCCAGCAGGACAGGACCGAATTCACCCCTCCACTTT. It specifies CASRTGPNSPLHF.

The chain has TRBV5-5 and TRBJ2-3, with D hard to call. Trimming cost V 2 bases and J 0 bases, with 10 bases left between them. CDR3 length equals 15 residues. Germline V CDR1 and CDR2: SGHKS, YYEKEE (reference sequence). This CDR3 is CASSLGPVSTDTQYF. As DNA, the CDR3 is TGTGCCAGCAGCTTAGGTCCGGTTAGCACAGATACGCAGTATTTT.

The rearrangement links TRBV5-1 to TRBJ1-2, with 9 bases fitting TRBD1. The CDR3 loop spans 14 amino acids. Germline CDR1 is SGHRS and CDR2 is YFSETQ. V gave up 4 bases and J gave up 8 bases; unmatched junction bases: 9. The CDR3 DNA is TGCGCCAGCAGCGCCCGGGACAGGGCAACGGGCTACACCTTC. Protein sequence: CASSARDRATGYTF.

This sequence joins TRBV7-6 and TRBJ2-3; maybe TRBD2 (6 bases). Germline values: CDR1 SGHVS, CDR2 FNYEAQ. Trimming pared 2 bases from V and 3 bases from J, leaving 21 bases between. The CDR3 consists of 18 residues. The CDR3 DNA is TGTGCCAGCAGCTTAACCCTGTTACGGGAGAAAGGAACAGATACGCAGTATTTT. Amino acid sequence: CASSLTLLREKGTDTQYF.

In its sample, this clonotype was seen a few times. Written as DNA, the CDR3 is TGTGCCAGCAGTTTACGAGAACTAGCAGGGCCAGATACGCAGTATTTT. It yields the protein CASSLRELAGPDTQYF. The V and J genes are TRBV28 and TRBJ2-3, with a tentative D call TRBD2 (6 bases). This CDR3 is 16 amino acids long. Trimming left V 2 bases short and J 4 bases short, with 16 bases between. Germline V gene sequence: CDR1 MDHEN, CDR2 SYDVKM.

This chain links TRBV12-3 or TRBV12-4 with TRBJ1-1, with D unresolved. The CDR3 is 11 amino acids. V shed 6 bases and J shed 1 base, with 3 bases lying between them. The CDR3 coding sequence is TGTGCCAGCAGAAGGAACACTGAAGCTTTCTTT. Protein product: CASRRNTEAFF.

This clonotype appeared a few times. The genes are TRBV30 and TRBJ1-5, with a tentative D call TRBD1 (6 bases). The CDR3 extends over 13 amino acids. V lost 5 bases and J 7 bases, leaving 15 bases between the germline ends. Germline lookup yields CDR1 GTSNPN and CDR2 SVGIG (reference sequence). The CDR3 here is CAWEGGLGQPQHF. The DNA of the CDR3 is TGTGCCTGGGAAGGGGGGCTTGGGCAGCCCCAGCATTTT.

This clonotype was seen a few times. The chain recombines TRBV20-1 with TRBJ2-3, with 9 bases lining up with TRBD2. V gave up 2 bases and J gave up 2 bases; unmatched junction bases: 14. Germline CDR1 and CDR2: DFQATT and SNEGSKA (reference sequence). The CDR3 length is 18 residues. The CDR3 loop is CSARYGTAASGITDTQYF. The CDR3 nucleotides are TGCAGTGCTAGATACGGGACCGCGGCTAGCGGGATCACAGATACGCAGTATTTT.

The V and J genes are TRBV19 and TRBJ2-1; possibly TRBD1 for D (6 bases). Trimming removed 3 bases from V and 0 bases from J, with 12 bases in between. CDR1 is LNHDA, CDR2 SQIVND, per germline (reference sequence). CDR3 length: 16 amino acids. CDR3 sequence (DNA): TGTGCCAGTAGTATGGGGGCGGCCTACTCCTACAATGAGCAGTTCTTC. Translation gives CASSMGAAYSYNEQFF.

Points on this clonotype: This CDR3 is missing its conserved last phenylalanine or tryptophan, likely due to a read error. V and J are TRBV6-2 or TRBV6-3 and TRBJ1-5; 8 nucleotides align to TRBD1. Germline V gene sequence: CDR1 MNHEY, CDR2 SVGEGT. The CDR3 runs to 13 residues. Trimming cost V 7 bases and J 9 bases; bases outside gene matches: 8. CDR3 sequence (DNA): TGTGCCAGCAACCCCGGACAGGGAGGGCCCCAGCATATT. Translated: CASNPGQGGPQHI.